This T cell receptor beta chain came from a study of OX40 agonist ivuxolimab in advanced cancers. V was clipped by 3 bases and J by 9 bases, with 18 bases between them. The CDR3 has 16 residues. Looked up from germline, CDR1 is PRHDT and CDR2 is FYEKMQ (reference sequence). The table came from immunoSEQ multiplex PCR; TCRdb's copy has only in-frame clones and leaves some out. The sample includes some 87,000 clones, approximately 93% of them seen just once. This chain links TRBV13 with TRBJ1-6, with a possible D match to TRBD1 (5 bases). The sequencing here drew on CD4+ or CD8+ T cells sorted from blood, taken in a trial of the OX40 agonist ivuxolimab. The clonotype comes from an adult with an advanced solid tumor such as melanoma, head and neck, liver or kidney cancer. CDR3 sequence reads: CASSLGDPRRGSPLHF. The CDR3 DNA sequence: TGTGCCAGCAGCTTGGGGGACCCCCGGAGGGGTTCACCCCTCCACTTT. The entire variable domain, with the rest obtained from reference TRBV13 and TRBJ1-6, is as follows: AAGVIQSPRHLIKEKRETATLKCYPIPRHDTVYWYQQGPGQDPQFLISFYEKMQSDKGSIPDRFSAQQFSDYHSELNMSSLELGDSALYFCASSLGDPRRGSPLHFGNGTRLTVT.